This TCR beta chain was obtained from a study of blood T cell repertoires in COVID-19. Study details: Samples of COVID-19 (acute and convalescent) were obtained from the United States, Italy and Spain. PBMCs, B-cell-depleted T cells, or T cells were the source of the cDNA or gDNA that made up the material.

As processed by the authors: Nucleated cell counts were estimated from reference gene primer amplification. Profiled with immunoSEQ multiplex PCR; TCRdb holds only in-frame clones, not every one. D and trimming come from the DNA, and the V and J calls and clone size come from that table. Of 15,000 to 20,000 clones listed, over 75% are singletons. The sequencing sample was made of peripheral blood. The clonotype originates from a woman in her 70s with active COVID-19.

The CDR3 here is CSVEVGFDQPQHF. The CDR3, as DNA: TGCAGCGTTGAAGTCGGGTTTGATCAGCCCCAGCATTTT. V is TRBV29-1 and J is TRBJ1-5; D is uncertain. The CDR3 length is 13 residues. Trimming removed 1 base from V and 5 bases from J, with 9 bases in between. Per the germline V gene, CDR1 is SQVTM and CDR2 is ANQGSEA. Using reference TRBV29-1 and TRBJ1-5 for the parts outside the CDR3, the full variable domain is SAVISQKPSRDICQRGTSLTIQCQVDSQVTMMFWYRQQPGQSLTLIATANQGSEATYESGFVIDKFPISRPNLTFSTLTVSNMSPEDSSIYLCSVEVGFDQPQHFGDGTRLSIL.